This T cell receptor beta chain originates from a study of cytomegalovirus exposure and HLA in healthy donors. The study's findings and limits: In an earlier analysis, most TCR beta V segments were productive about 87% or about 30% of the time.

Germline V gene lookup returns CDR1 MDHEN and CDR2 SYDVKM. There are 15 residues in the CDR3. V lost 3 bases, J lost 2 bases, and 4 bases stayed unmatched. With 60 Vbeta and 13 Jbeta primers, the PCR was carried out. The repertoire was sequenced with immunoSEQ multiplex PCR; TCRdb's copy has only in-frame clones and lacks some. The data show fewer than 200,000 clones, around 79% seen once. Turning to this clone: Antigen specificity is unknown.

Sequenced material: PBMCs. The TCR sequence derives from a woman between 45 and 60 years old in good health and CMV-seropositive. The chain recombines TRBV28 with TRBJ1-5, with 7 bases identical to TRBD1. CDR3 DNA sequence: TGTGCCAGCAGTTTGGAGGGGGCCGGCAATCAGCCCCAGCATTTT. Translation gives CASSLEGAGNQPQHF.